One sample yielded the 3 T cell receptor beta chains listed below, sequenced in a study of PD-1 blockade in mismatch repair-deficient tumors. Some clones are missing from TCRdb's copy, which holds only in-frame ones; the method was immunoSEQ multiplex PCR. This table holds about 79,000 clones, around 80% found once. Sequencing used peripheral blood, obtained 44 weeks after starting pembrolizumab. The receptors were gathered from an adult with mismatch repair-deficient cancer.

This clone was observed a handful of times. The chain employs TRBV15 and TRBJ2-1; D tentatively fits TRBD1 or TRBD2 (6 bases each). This CDR3 is 13 amino acids long. CDR1 LNHNV and CDR2 YYDKDF come from the germline V gene (reference sequence). V gave up 7 bases and J gave up 5 bases, with 12 bases separating them. CDR3 sequence reads: CATTPRGDNEQFF. CDR3 DNA: TGTGCCACCACCCCGAGGGGGGACAATGAGCAGTTCTTC.

The genes are TRBV7-9 and TRBJ2-7, with 7 nucleotides matching TRBD2. The trim removed 5 bases at V and 3 bases at J, leaving 7 bases unmatched. CDR3 length equals 14 residues. CDR1 is SEHNR and CDR2 is FQNEAQ in the germline V gene (reference sequence). As DNA, the CDR3 is TGTGCCAGCAGCCCGACGTCGGGGGGCTACGAGCAGTACTTC. It translates to CASSPTSGGYEQYF.

The J gene is TRBJ2-1, the V gene TRBV29-1; D gene ambiguous. Trimming left V 7 bases short and J 5 bases short, with 18 bases between. CDR1 SQVTM and CDR2 ANQGSEA come from the germline V gene. CDR3 length: 14 residues. CDR3 nucleotides: TGCAGCGGGGCCGCGTCCCCCCTTGACAATGAGCAGTTCTTC. It specifies CSGAASPLDNEQFF.